In this sample, the clone carrying this T cell receptor beta chain turned up a few times. Its matching antigen is unknown. These data belong to a study of T cells after yellow fever vaccination. Findings and limits, study-wide: Post-booster repertoires contained most primary-vaccination clones again (roughly 97% CD4, around 89% CD8).

TCRdb recomputed calls from the 5' RACE reads with MiXCR, one row per CDR3 protein. The repertoire consists of around 400,000 distinct CDR3 sequences, with roughly 12% occurring once and the leading ten covering 15% to 20%. The V end lost 1 base, the J end lost 8 bases, and 17 bases lay between the germline ends. The CDR3 contains 15 residues. From germline, CDR1 is LGHNA and CDR2 YNFKEQ. Sequencing was performed on PBMCs, taken on the day of the first yellow fever vaccination. The TCR was taken from a man between 18 and 35 years old who received the YFV17D yellow fever vaccine. The rearrangement joins TRBV4-2 to TRBJ1-2; D is perhaps TRBD1 (6 bases). The DNA of the CDR3 is TGTGCCAGCAGCCAAGGAAGTGAGGGGGAAGAAGGCTACACCTTC. Translating it yields CASSQGSEGEEGYTF.